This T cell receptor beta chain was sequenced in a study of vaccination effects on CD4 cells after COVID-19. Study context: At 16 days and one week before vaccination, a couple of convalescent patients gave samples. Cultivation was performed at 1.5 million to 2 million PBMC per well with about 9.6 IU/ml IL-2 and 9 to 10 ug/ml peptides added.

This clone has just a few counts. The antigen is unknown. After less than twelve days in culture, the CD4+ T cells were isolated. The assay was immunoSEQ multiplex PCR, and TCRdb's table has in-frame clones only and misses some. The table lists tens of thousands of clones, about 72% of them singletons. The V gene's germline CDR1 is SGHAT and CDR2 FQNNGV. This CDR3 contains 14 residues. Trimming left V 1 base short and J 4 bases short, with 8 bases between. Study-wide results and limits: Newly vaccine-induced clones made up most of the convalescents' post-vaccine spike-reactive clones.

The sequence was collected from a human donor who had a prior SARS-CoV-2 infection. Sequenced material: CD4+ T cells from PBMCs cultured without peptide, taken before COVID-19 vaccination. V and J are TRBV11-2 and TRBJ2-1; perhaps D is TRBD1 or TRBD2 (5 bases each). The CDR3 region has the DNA TGTGCCAGCAGCTTAGGAGGGGCATACAATGAGCAGTTCTTC. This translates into CASSLGGAYNEQFF.